The 22 T cell receptor beta chains listed next were all sequenced from one sample in a study of blood T cell repertoires in COVID-19. Measured with immunoSEQ multiplex PCR; TCRdb has only the in-frame clones, and not every one. The sample lists 35,000 to 40,000 clones, about 90% occurring once. The material sequenced was peripheral blood. Source of these receptors: a man aged 55 to 70 with COVID-19, enrolled during active disease.

The chain couples TRBV9 to TRBJ1-4, with D possibly matching TRBD1 (5 bases). V shed 3 bases and J shed 3 bases, with 15 bases lying between them. Germline V gene sequence: CDR1 SGDLS, CDR2 YYNGEE. CDR3 size: 16 residues. CDR3 bases: TGTGCCAGCAGCGGGGGGGAAAGCTTAGCTAATGAAAAACTGTTTTTT. This translates into CASSGGESLANEKLFF.

V and J are TRBV5-1 and TRBJ1-1, with D possibly TRBD1 on 5 matching bases. The germline V and J ends were trimmed by 3 bases and 2 bases, with 8 bases remaining between them. The CDR3 is 13 amino acids. CDR1 is SGHRS, CDR2 YFSETQ, per germline. The CDR3 nucleotides are TGCGCCAGCAGCTGGACAAGCAACACTGAAGCTTTCTTT. It is translated as CASSWTSNTEAFF.

V and J are TRBV4-1 and TRBJ2-2; D might be TRBD1 (6 bases). Per the germline V gene, CDR1 is MGHRA and CDR2 is YSYEKL. V was trimmed by 2 bases and J by 1 base, leaving 17 bases between them. CDR3 length: 18 amino acids. The CDR3 DNA sequence: TGCGCCAGCAGCCAACCCCCGCCGGGGACACTGAACACCGGGGAGCTGTTTTTT. Residues: CASSQPPPGTLNTGELFF.

The chain employs TRBV19 and TRBJ1-1; TRBD1 matches at 8 bases. The CDR3 loop spans 17 amino acids. Trimming took 7 bases from V and 4 from J; bases not matched to a gene: 17. Germline CDR1 is LNHDA and CDR2 is SQIVND (reference sequence). CDR3 in DNA: TGTGCCAGTACACCTACAGGGGGGAGGTCTCTGGGCACTGAAGCTTTCTTT. It specifies CASTPTGGRSLGTEAFF.

The DNA for the CDR3 is TGTGCCAGCAGCTTTCCAGGGTATAATTCACCCCTCCACTTT. Protein: CASSFPGYNSPLHF. This chain joins TRBV11-2 and TRBJ1-6; tentative D call: TRBD1 (5 bases). The CDR3 runs to 14 residues. V shed 3 bases and J shed 4 bases, with 7 bases lying between them. Germline assignment: CDR1 SGHAT and CDR2 FQNNGV.

This rearrangement joins TRBV29-1 to TRBJ2-5, with 7 bases identical to TRBD1. The germline CDR1 and CDR2 sequences are SQVTM and ANQGSEA. This CDR3 spans 14 amino acids. Germline trimming cut 5 bases from V and 5 bases from J; bases unmatched to any gene: 11. The CDR3 DNA follows: TGCAGCGTTAAGGGGAAGGGGGCTGTGGAGACCCAGTACTTC. The encoded protein is CSVKGKGAVETQYF.

The V gene is TRBV2, the J gene TRBJ2-1; TRBD1 agrees at 8 bases. This CDR3 has 13 residues. J was trimmed by 8 bases and V by 6 bases; bases with no gene match: 6. From germline, CDR1 is SNHLY and CDR2 FYNNEI. CDR3 DNA: TGTGCCAGCAGCCAGGGGGCGAGGTATGAGCAGTTCTTC. It encodes CASSQGARYEQFF.

This chain links TRBV5-5 with TRBJ2-7, with 7 bases matching TRBD2. V lost 3 bases and J lost 1; bases outside the gene matches: 4. The CDR3 runs to 14 residues. Germline V gives CDR1 SGHKS, CDR2 YYEKEE (reference sequence). The DNA for the CDR3 is TGTGCCAGCAGCTCGGGACTACTATCCTACGAGCAGTACTTC. As protein: CASSSGLLSYEQYF.

In DNA form, the CDR3 reads TGTGCCACCGGGACAGGGTCTGGAAACACCATATATTTT. It codes for CATGTGSGNTIYF. V and J are TRBV5-5 and TRBJ1-3, with 9 bases lining up with TRBD1. With V trimmed by 9 bases and J by 1 base, 2 bases remained unmatched. Germline V gives CDR1 SGHKS, CDR2 YYEKEE (reference sequence). There are 13 residues in the CDR3.

V usage is TRBV11-3 and J usage is TRBJ2-1; D ambiguous. The CDR3 is 13 amino acids. Trimming cost V 11 bases and J 3 bases, with 14 bases left between them. Germline V gene data show CDR1 as SGHNT and CDR2 as YENEEA. In nucleotides, the CDR3 is TGTGCCTCCGGAGCCCAGCGCTACAATGAGCAGTTCTTC. This sequence encodes CASGAQRYNEQFF.

This clone was seen just once. V usage is TRBV11-3 and J usage is TRBJ2-1; 12 bases line up with TRBD2. V was pared by 5 bases and J by 5 bases, with 4 bases of the junction left unmatched. Germline CDR1 and CDR2: SGHNT and YENEEA. The CDR3 runs to 15 residues. CDR3 sequence: CASSLAGGVDNEQFF. The CDR3 region has the DNA TGTGCCAGCAGCCTAGCGGGAGGGGTGGACAATGAGCAGTTCTTC.

This chain joins TRBV18 and TRBJ2-6; a weak D match, TRBD1 (6 bases). Germline V gives CDR1 KGHSH, CDR2 LQKENI. This CDR3 region has 15 residues. Trimming removed 3 bases at V and 4 bases at J, with 10 bases between. The CDR3 nucleotides are TGTGCCAGCTCACCCGACAGGCCGGGGGCCAACGTCCTGACTTTC. It encodes CASSPDRPGANVLTF. Drawing the rest from reference TRBV18 and TRBJ2-6, the complete variable domain is NAGVMQNPRHLVRRRGQEARLRCSPMKGHSHVYWYRQLPEEGLKFMVYLQKENIIDESGMPKERFSAEFPKEGPSILRIQQVVRGDSAAYFCASSPDRPGANVLTFGAGSRLTVL.

This clone appeared once. The gene calls are TRBV5-1 and TRBJ1-4, with TRBD1 matching over 8 bases. J was trimmed by 8 bases and V by 0 bases; bases with no gene match: 9. The CDR3 spans 16 residues. Germline CDR1 reads SGHRS; CDR2 reads YFSETQ. DNA of the CDR3: TGCGCCAGCAGCTTGGGGACCGGGACAGGAGGCGAAAAACTGTTTTTT. It encodes CASSLGTGTGGEKLFF. The full variable domain, in which reference TRBV5-1 and TRBJ1-4 provide the parts outside the CDR3, is KAGVTQTPRYLIKTRGQQVTLSCSPISGHRSVSWYQQTPGQGLQFLFEYFSETQRNKGNFPGRFSGRQFSNSRSEMNVSTLELGDSALYLCASSLGTGTGGEKLFFGSGTQLSVL.

V gene TRBV11-2 combines with J gene TRBJ1-1; TRBD1 aligns across 7 bases. Per germline, CDR1 SGHAT and CDR2 FQNNGV. This CDR3 region has 17 residues. With V trimmed by 2 bases and J by 6 bases, 15 bases remained unmatched. The CDR3 bases are TGTGCCAGCAGCTTACGGGCAAGGGGGCAGGGGCCAGCTGAAGCTTTCTTT. Its translation: CASSLRARGQGPAEAFF.

CDR3 loop: CASSEGQGWRDYGYTF. The CDR3 DNA sequence: TGTGCCAGCAGTGAGGGACAAGGGTGGCGGGACTATGGCTACACCTTC. The chain employs TRBV6-1 and TRBJ1-2; D possibly corresponds to TRBD1 (6 bases). The germline V and J ends were trimmed by 3 bases and 3 bases, with 17 bases remaining between them. There are 16 residues in the CDR3. The germline gives CDR1 MNHNS, CDR2 SASEGT.

This chain connects TRBV6-6 to TRBJ1-5, with D perhaps TRBD1 (6 bases). CDR1 and CDR2 from the germline V gene are MNHNY and SVGAGI (reference sequence). This CDR3 region has 13 residues. Trimming cost V 4 bases and J 2 bases, with 6 bases left between them. CDR3 nucleotides: TGTGCCAGCAGTTCAGGGGGCAATCAGCCCCAGCATTTT. Translated, it gives CASSSGGNQPQHF.

This chain uses TRBV6-1 with TRBJ1-2; unclear D gene. From germline, CDR1 is MNHNS and CDR2 SASEGT. The CDR3 runs 16 residues. V lost 4 bases and J lost 4, with 19 bases in between. The CDR3 is CASSALQEAATYGYTF. DNA for the CDR3: TGTGCCAGCAGTGCCCTCCAGGAAGCCGCTACCTATGGCTACACCTTC.

The V and J genes are TRBV5-4 and TRBJ1-6, with 9 nucleotides matching TRBD1. The junction had 7 bases not matched to a gene; V was cut back by 2 bases and J by 7 bases. The germline CDR1 and CDR2 sequences are SGHNT and YYREEE (reference sequence). The CDR3 consists of 16 residues. CDR3 loop: CASSLLNRGQNSPLHF. The CDR3 nucleotides are TGTGCCAGCAGCTTACTTAACAGGGGGCAAAATTCACCCCTCCACTTT.

The chain employs TRBV13 and TRBJ1-2, with 9 positions matching TRBD1. J gave up 4 bases and V 0 bases, and 0 bases lay outside the gene matches. The CDR3 is 14 amino acids. Per germline, CDR1 PRHDT and CDR2 FYEKMQ (reference sequence). This CDR3 reads CASSLGTGGYGYTF. The CDR3 DNA follows: TGTGCCAGCAGCTTAGGGACAGGGGGCTATGGCTACACCTTC.

The chain carries TRBV28 and TRBJ2-1; 7 bases align to TRBD2. The CDR3 contains 17 residues. The ends lost 4 bases at V and 6 bases at J; junction bases unmatched: 15. CDR1 and CDR2 (germline): MDHEN, SYDVKM. The CDR3 here is CASSYALGAGTINEQFF. The CDR3 DNA reads as TGTGCCAGCAGTTACGCCCTCGGCGCGGGGACTATCAATGAGCAGTTCTTC.

This chain connects TRBV28 to TRBJ2-6; D unclear. The CDR3 contains 13 residues. The ends were cut back, 6 bases at V and 4 bases at J, with 7 bases in the middle. CDR1 and CDR2 from the germline V gene are MDHEN and SYDVKM. This chain's CDR3 is CASRTTGANVLTF. The CDR3, as DNA: TGTGCCAGCAGAACGACAGGGGCCAACGTCCTGACTTTC.

The V gene is TRBV30, the J gene TRBJ2-5; D not certain. The germline gives CDR1 GTSNPN, CDR2 SVGIG (reference sequence). The length of the CDR3 is 13 residues. V was trimmed by 7 bases and J by 2 bases, leaving 14 bases between them. The chain's CDR3 is CASTMMLQETQYF. CDR3 coding DNA: TGTGCCTCCACCATGATGCTACAAGAGACCCAGTACTTC.